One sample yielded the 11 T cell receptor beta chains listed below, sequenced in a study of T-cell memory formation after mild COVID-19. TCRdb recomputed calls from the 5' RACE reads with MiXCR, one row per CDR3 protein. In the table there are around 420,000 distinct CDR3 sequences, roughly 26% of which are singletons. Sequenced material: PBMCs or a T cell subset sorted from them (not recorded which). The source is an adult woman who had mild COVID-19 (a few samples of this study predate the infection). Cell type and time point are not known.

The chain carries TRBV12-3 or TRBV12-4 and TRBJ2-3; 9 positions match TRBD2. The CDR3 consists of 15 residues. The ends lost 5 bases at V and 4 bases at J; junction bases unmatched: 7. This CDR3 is CASSPRLAAPDTQYF. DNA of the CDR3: TGTGCCAGCAGTCCCAGACTAGCGGCTCCAGATACGCAGTATTTT.

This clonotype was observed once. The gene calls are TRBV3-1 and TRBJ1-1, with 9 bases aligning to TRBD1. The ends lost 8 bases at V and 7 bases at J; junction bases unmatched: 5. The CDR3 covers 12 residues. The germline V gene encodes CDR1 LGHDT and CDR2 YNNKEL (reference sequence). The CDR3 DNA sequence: TGTGCCAGCGGGACAGGGTTGGGTGAAGCTTTCTTT. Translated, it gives CASGTGLGEAFF.

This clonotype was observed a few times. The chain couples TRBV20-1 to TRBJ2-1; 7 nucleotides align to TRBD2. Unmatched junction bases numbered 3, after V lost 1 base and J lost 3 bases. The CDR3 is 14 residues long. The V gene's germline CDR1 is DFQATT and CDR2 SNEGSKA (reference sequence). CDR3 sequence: CSARGLAVYNEQFF. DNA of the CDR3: TGCAGTGCTAGAGGGCTAGCGGTCTACAATGAGCAGTTCTTC.

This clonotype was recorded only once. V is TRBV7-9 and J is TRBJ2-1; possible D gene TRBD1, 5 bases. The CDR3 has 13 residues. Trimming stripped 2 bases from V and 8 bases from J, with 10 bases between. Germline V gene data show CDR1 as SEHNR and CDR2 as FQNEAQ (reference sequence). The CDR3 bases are TGTGCCAGCAGCTTATTGCAGGGCTATGAGCAGTTCTTC. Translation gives CASSLLQGYEQFF.

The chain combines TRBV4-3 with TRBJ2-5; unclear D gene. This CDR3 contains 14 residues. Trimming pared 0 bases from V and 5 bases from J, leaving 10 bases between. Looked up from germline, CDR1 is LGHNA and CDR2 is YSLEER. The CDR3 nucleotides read TGCGCCAGCAGCCAAGATCCAAGGGCGGAGACCCAGTACTTC. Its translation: CASSQDPRAETQYF.

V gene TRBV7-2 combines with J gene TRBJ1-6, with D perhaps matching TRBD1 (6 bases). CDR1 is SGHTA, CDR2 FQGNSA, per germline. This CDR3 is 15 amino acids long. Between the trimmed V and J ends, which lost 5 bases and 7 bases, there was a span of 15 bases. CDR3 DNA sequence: TGTGCCAGCAGCCTACAGGGCCCTGACAATTCACCCCTCCACTTT. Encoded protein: CASSLQGPDNSPLHF.

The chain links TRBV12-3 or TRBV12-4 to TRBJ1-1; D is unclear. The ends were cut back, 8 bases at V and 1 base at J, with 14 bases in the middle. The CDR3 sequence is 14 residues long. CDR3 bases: TGTGCCAGCTCACTTGGGAATCCGAACACTGAAGCTTTCTTT. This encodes CASSLGNPNTEAFF.

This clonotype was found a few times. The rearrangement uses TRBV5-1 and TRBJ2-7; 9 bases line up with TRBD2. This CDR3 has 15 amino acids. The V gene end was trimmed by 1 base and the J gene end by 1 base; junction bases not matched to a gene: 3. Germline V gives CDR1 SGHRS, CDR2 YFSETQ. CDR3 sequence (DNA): TGCGCCAGCAGCTTGAGCCTAGCGGGATCCTACGAGCAGTACTTC. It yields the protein CASSLSLAGSYEQYF.

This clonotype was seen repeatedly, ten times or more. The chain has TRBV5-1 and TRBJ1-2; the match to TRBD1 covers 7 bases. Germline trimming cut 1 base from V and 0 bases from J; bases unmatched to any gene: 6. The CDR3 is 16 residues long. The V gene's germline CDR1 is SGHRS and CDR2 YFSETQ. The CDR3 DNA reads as TGCGCCAGCAGCTTGTCGACAGGGAACCCTAACTATGGCTACACCTTC. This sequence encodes CASSLSTGNPNYGYTF.

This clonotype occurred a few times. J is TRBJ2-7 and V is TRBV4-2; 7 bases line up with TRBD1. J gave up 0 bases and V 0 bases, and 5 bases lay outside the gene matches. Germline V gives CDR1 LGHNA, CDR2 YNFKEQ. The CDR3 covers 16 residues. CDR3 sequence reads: CASSQEPRGSSYEQYF. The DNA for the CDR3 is TGTGCCAGCAGCCAAGAGCCCAGGGGGAGCTCCTACGAGCAGTACTTC.

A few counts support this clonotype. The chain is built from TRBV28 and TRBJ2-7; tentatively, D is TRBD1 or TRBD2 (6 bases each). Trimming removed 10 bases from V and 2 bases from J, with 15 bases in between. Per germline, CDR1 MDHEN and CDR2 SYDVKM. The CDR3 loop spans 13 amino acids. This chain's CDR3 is CATKRGVAYEQYF. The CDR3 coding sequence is TGTGCCACGAAAAGGGGGGTTGCCTACGAGCAGTACTTC.